This T cell receptor beta chain was captured by sequencing in a study of blood T cell repertoires in COVID-19. Study background: Spain, Italy and the United States supplied samples that represented acute and convalescent COVID-19.

All enrollees were about 18 to 89 years old and from fewer than 25 US areas. Recovery among Cohort 3 donors was established by two negative PCRs, clearance, or symptom resolution. Per the original methods: Reference gene primer amplification gave nucleated cell count estimates. TCRdb's table, derived via immunoSEQ multiplex PCR, lists solely in-frame clones and lacks some. V and J calls and clone size follow that table, whereas D and trimming were derived from the DNA. This sample yields around 380,000 clones, of which more than 70% are seen a single time; 1% to 1.5% belongs to the top ten. Between the trimmed V and J ends, which lost 5 bases and 13 bases, there was a span of 17 bases. This CDR3 region has 12 residues.

Sequenced sample: PBMCs or T cells enriched from blood (not recorded which). The origin of this receptor is a man aged 25 to 45 who had recovered from COVID-19. The rearrangement links TRBV12-3 or TRBV12-4 to TRBJ1-2; D might be TRBD1 (6 bases). Written as DNA, the CDR3 is TGTGCCAGCAGTCTGACGAATGGACAGCCCACCTTC. The encoded protein is CASSLTNGQPTF.